These 25 T cell receptor beta chains originate from one sample sequenced in a study of human T cells and chemical hapten exposure. From the RACE reads, TCRdb called clonotypes with MiXCR, one entry per CDR3 protein. The table includes approximately 43,000 distinct CDR3 sequences, about 4% detected once. Time point specified: patch test 1, 2 weeks after DPC sensitization. The sample's treatment: therapeutic diphenylcyclopropenone sensitization with weekly scalp DPC. The template was total RNA from unfractionated whole blood. The specimen was whole blood, collected in connection with sensitization to the hapten diphenylcyclopropenone (DPC). These receptors were collected from a man aged 50-60 years with alopecia areata. Some clones in this sample may be carry-over from other donors' samples.

This clonotype has at least ten counts. This chain uses TRBV6-2 or TRBV6-3 with TRBJ2-2; D is ambiguous. Germline CDR1 is MNHEY and CDR2 is SVGEGT. The CDR3 runs to 14 residues. Trimming cost V 6 bases and J 3 bases, with 11 bases left between them. CDR3 in DNA: TGTGCCAGCAGGTGGGCCCGGGACACCGGGGAGCTGTTTTTT. Its protein is CASRWARDTGELFF.

This clonotype appeared many times. The rearrangement joins TRBV4-2 to TRBJ1-2, with 7 nucleotides matching TRBD1. The germline V gene has CDR1 LGHNA and CDR2 YNFKEQ. The CDR3 is 18 amino acids. Losses at the gene ends were 0 bases for V and 2 bases for J; bases not matched to a gene: 12. The DNA of the CDR3 is TGTGCCAGCAGCCAAGACGAGGGGAGGGGGCCCCGAAACTATGGCTACACCTTC. It is translated as CASSQDEGRGPRNYGYTF.

V and J are TRBV30 and TRBJ2-5; 9 positions match TRBD1. Germline CDR1 is GTSNPN and CDR2 is SVGIG (reference sequence). The V segment lost 5 bases and the J segment 7 bases; nucleotides outside the gene matches: 11. The CDR3 has 14 amino acids. The CDR3 protein is CAWSPWTGEGTQYF. DNA of the CDR3: TGTGCCTGGTCCCCCTGGACAGGGGAAGGGACCCAGTACTTC.

This clonotype has ten or more counts. This chain links TRBV11-2 with TRBJ2-5; D is unresolved. The germline gives CDR1 SGHAT, CDR2 FQNNGV. CDR3 length equals 14 residues. V lost 0 bases and J lost 2, with 7 bases in between. As DNA, the CDR3 is TGTGCCAGCAGCTTAGATCTCGGGCAAGAGACCCAGTACTTC. It specifies CASSLDLGQETQYF.

This clonotype was detected many times. This chain uses TRBV7-9 with TRBJ2-1, with 10 bases aligning to TRBD2. The CDR3 runs to 15 residues. Germline V gene lookup returns CDR1 SEHNR and CDR2 FQNEAQ (reference sequence). Germline trimming cut 4 bases from V and 4 bases from J; bases unmatched to any gene: 4. The CDR3 nucleotides are TGTGCCAGCAGCTCTAGCGGGAGCTTGTACAATGAGCAGTTCTTC. The encoded protein is CASSSSGSLYNEQFF. Based on the CDR3 plus reference TRBV7-9 and TRBJ2-1, the full variable domain is DTGVSQNPRHKITKRGQNVTFRCDPISEHNRLYWYRQTLGQGPEFLTYFQNEAQLEKSRLLSDRFSAERPKGSFSTLEIQRTEQGDSAMYLCASSSSGSLYNEQFFGPGTRLTVL.

This clonotype was counted many times. The V and J genes are TRBV20-1 and TRBJ2-1; the D gene is possibly TRBD2 (6 bases). Trimming removed 8 bases from V and 6 bases from J, with 14 bases in between. The CDR3 covers 12 residues. Germline values: CDR1 DFQATT, CDR2 SNEGSKA (reference sequence). CDR3 sequence (DNA): TGCAGTTCTCCTAGCGAGACCAATGAGCAGTTCTTC. It codes for CSSPSETNEQFF.

This clonotype came up a few times. This chain joins TRBV10-2 and TRBJ2-3; 10 bases map to TRBD1. The CDR3 consists of 16 residues. V dropped 5 bases and J dropped 4; count of bases not matched to a gene: 9. Germline CDR1 WSHSY, CDR2 SAAADI. The CDR3 region has the DNA TGCGCCAGCAGTCGACAGGGGGCGAAGGTTGCAGATACGCAGTATTTT. Amino acid sequence: CASSRQGAKVADTQYF.

This clonotype was seen ten or more times. The chain joins TRBV7-2 to TRBJ2-7, with 9 bases fitting TRBD2. CDR1 SGHTA and CDR2 FQGNSA come from the germline V gene. Unmatched junction bases numbered 13, after V lost 8 bases and J lost 8 bases. The CDR3 is made up of 14 amino acids. The CDR3 sequence is CASGPGTSPSQQYF. DNA of the CDR3: TGTGCCAGCGGCCCCGGGACTAGCCCTTCACAGCAGTACTTC.

This clonotype came up many times. V usage is TRBV27 and J usage is TRBJ2-1, with 8 bases matching TRBD2. The germline V gene has CDR1 MNHEY and CDR2 SMNVEV (reference sequence). J was trimmed by 5 bases and V by 2 bases; bases with no gene match: 5. The CDR3 is made up of 15 amino acids. CDR3 residues: CASSLGVAGNNEQFF. In DNA, the CDR3 is TGTGCCAGCAGTTTAGGGGTAGCGGGGAACAATGAGCAGTTCTTC.

This clonotype occurred many times. V is TRBV5-1 and J is TRBJ2-1; possible D gene TRBD1, 6 bases. The CDR3 totals 17 residues. Germline CDR1 is SGHRS and CDR2 is YFSETQ. Trimming removed 0 bases from V and 1 base from J, with 14 bases in between. CDR3 amino acids: CASSLEMRQGSYNEQFF. As DNA, the CDR3 is TGCGCCAGCAGCTTGGAGATGCGCCAGGGGTCCTACAATGAGCAGTTCTTC.

This clonotype was observed once. A read error may be the cause here, since a much bigger clone is one base away. V is TRBV5-1 and J is TRBJ1-6, with 7 bases lining up with TRBD1. Looked up from germline, CDR1 is SGHRS and CDR2 is YFSETQ. There are 16 residues in the CDR3. The CDR3 region has the DNA TGCGTCAGCAGCTTGGAAGGGACAGTTTATAATTCACCCCTCCACTTT. Residues: CVSSLEGTVYNSPLHF. Full variable domain (rest looked up from reference TRBV5-1 and TRBJ1-6): KAGVTQTPRYLIKTRGQQVTLSCSPISGHRSVSWYQQTPGQGLQFLFEYFSETQRNKGNFPGRFSGRQFSNSRSEMNVSTLELGDSALYLCVSSLEGTVYNSPLHFGNGTRLTVT.

This clonotype occurred many times. CDR3 protein: CASRIQALQETQYF. The CDR3 coding sequence is TGCGCCAGCAGGATACAGGCCCTGCAAGAGACCCAGTACTTC. The V call is TRBV5-1, the J call TRBJ2-5; a weak D match, TRBD1 (5 bases). The CDR3 covers 14 residues. V was pared by 5 bases and J by 2 bases, with 13 bases between. Per germline, CDR1 SGHRS and CDR2 YFSETQ.

This clonotype was detected many times. This chain joins TRBV20-1 and TRBJ2-3; 12 nucleotides align to TRBD2. CDR3 length: 16 residues. V shed 1 base and J 2 bases; nucleotides not matched to a gene: 4. The germline gives CDR1 DFQATT, CDR2 SNEGSKA (reference sequence). This CDR3 reads CSARGRLAGATDTQYF. The DNA of the CDR3 is TGCAGTGCTAGAGGTCGACTAGCGGGAGCCACAGATACGCAGTATTTT.

This clonotype appeared a few times. The chain combines TRBV10-3 with TRBJ1-5; the D is unclear. Germline V gene data show CDR1 as ENHRY and CDR2 as SYGVKD. The CDR3 is 15 residues long. Between the trimmed V and J ends, which lost 3 bases and 2 bases, there was a span of 11 bases. The CDR3 sequence: CAISESRQGNQPQHF. The DNA of the CDR3 is TGTGCCATCAGTGAATCCCGGCAGGGCAATCAGCCCCAGCATTTT.

The table lists this clonotype with many counts. The J gene is TRBJ1-5, the V gene TRBV18; the D is unclear. The CDR3 has 16 residues. The ends were cut back, 3 bases at V and 5 bases at J, with 17 bases in the middle. The germline CDR1 and CDR2 sequences are KGHSH and LQKENI. The CDR3 DNA follows: TGTGCCAGCTCACCGATGGGAACAAGAGTATATCAGCCCCAGCATTTT. Its translation: CASSPMGTRVYQPQHF.

This clonotype was counted ten times or more. At one end the junction does not follow the germline gene, possibly because of a read error. The rearrangement uses TRBV7-9 and TRBJ2-1; D possibly uses TRBD1 or TRBD2 (5 bases each). This CDR3 contains 15 residues. Germline loops: CDR1 SEHNR, CDR2 FQNEAQ (reference sequence). CDR3 residues: CASSLTGAAVNEQSF. CDR3 DNA sequence: TGTGCCAGCAGCTTAACAGGAGCAGCGGTCAATGAGCAGTCCTTC.

This clonotype was recorded many times. This chain links TRBV4-3 with TRBJ1-4, with D possibly matching TRBD1 (5 bases). The germline gives CDR1 LGHNA, CDR2 YSLEER. Trimming left V 0 bases short and J 9 bases short, with 14 bases between. The CDR3 extends over 15 amino acids. This chain's CDR3 is CASSQERGGWQKLFF. CDR3 coding DNA: TGCGCCAGCAGCCAAGAGCGTGGGGGGTGGCAAAAACTGTTTTTT.

This clonotype was recorded at least ten times. V and J are TRBV28 and TRBJ1-1; no firm D call. Germline V gives CDR1 MDHEN, CDR2 SYDVKM. Between the trimmed V and J ends, which lost 7 bases and 0 bases, there was a span of 12 bases. This CDR3 has 14 residues. In nucleotides, the CDR3 is TGTGCCAGCAAAGGAATCCAGTTGAACACTGAAGCTTTCTTT. This codes for CASKGIQLNTEAFF.

This clonotype was seen a handful of times. The V gene is TRBV28, the J gene TRBJ2-1; D possibly corresponds to TRBD2 (5 bases). The V end was cut by 8 bases, the J end by 4 bases, with 15 bases between. The CDR3 runs 14 residues. Germline CDR1 reads MDHEN; CDR2 reads SYDVKM. CDR3 bases: TGTGCCAGCCTTACTAGGACCCGATACAATGAGCAGTTCTTC. Encoded protein: CASLTRTRYNEQFF.

This clonotype was seen ten or more times. The rearrangement uses TRBV20-1 and TRBJ1-6; the D gene is possibly TRBD1 (5 bases). This CDR3 has 16 residues. Trimming pared 7 bases from V and 7 bases from J, leaving 23 bases between. CDR1 and CDR2 from the germline V gene are DFQATT and SNEGSKA (reference sequence). In DNA, the CDR3 is TGCAGTGTCTTTAAGGGACGAAGTGATTCAAATTCACCCCTCCACTTT. It codes for CSVFKGRSDSNSPLHF.

This clonotype has at least ten counts. The chain employs TRBV7-8 and TRBJ2-3; D gene ambiguous. Trimming cost V 1 base and J 4 bases, with 12 bases left between them. CDR3 length: 15 amino acids. Germline CDR1 is SGHVS and CDR2 is FQNEAQ. CDR3 DNA: TGTGCCAGCAGCTTAGGTACCGCCCGGGCAGATACGCAGTATTTT. Its protein product is CASSLGTARADTQYF.

This clonotype was found many times. CDR3 sequence: CASSLGQATGELFF. In DNA form, the CDR3 reads TGTGCCAGCAGCTTGGGACAAGCCACCGGGGAGCTGTTTTTT. This chain links TRBV7-9 with TRBJ2-2, with D possibly matching TRBD1 (6 bases). This CDR3 is 14 amino acids long. V lost 3 bases and J lost 4, with 9 bases in between. Germline V gene data show CDR1 as SEHNR and CDR2 as FQNEAQ (reference sequence).

This clonotype was detected a few times. The rearrangement joins TRBV27 to TRBJ1-5, with a tentative D call TRBD1 (5 bases). V was shortened by 2 bases and J by 7 bases, with 12 bases between the two germline ends. From germline, CDR1 is MNHEY and CDR2 SMNVEV (reference sequence). CDR3 length: 14 amino acids. CDR3 residues: CASSLLGREQPQHF. DNA for the CDR3: TGTGCCAGCAGTTTACTGGGCAGGGAACAGCCCCAGCATTTT.

A word on this clonotype: A read error may explain this, as a much larger clone is one base away. This chain uses TRBV15 with TRBJ2-3; TRBD2 matches 7 bases. Germline V gene sequence: CDR1 LNHNV, CDR2 YYDKDF (reference sequence). The CDR3 contains 14 residues. V lost 0 bases to trimming and J lost 6 bases; unmatched junction nucleotides: 3. The CDR3 coding sequence is TGTGCCACCAGCAGAGACGCGGGAGTTGATACGCAGTATTTT. Translation gives CATSRDAGVDTQYF. Complete variable domain (other parts from reference TRBV15 and TRBJ2-3): DAMVIQNPRYQVTQFGKPVTLSCSQTLNHNVMYWYQQKSSQAPKLLFHYYDKDFNNEADTPDNFQSRRPNTSFCFLDIRSPGLGDTAMYLCATSRDAGVDTQYFGPGTRLTVL.

This clonotype was seen many times. J is TRBJ1-5 and V is TRBV7-4; weak D call: TRBD1 (6 bases). The CDR3 has 15 residues. The germline gives CDR1 SGHVT, CDR2 SQSDAQ. The germline V and J ends were trimmed by 5 bases and 2 bases, with 13 bases remaining between them. The CDR3 region has the DNA TGTGCCAGCAGCGAGGGGGGTAAGGGCAATCAGCCCCAGCATTTT. Protein sequence: CASSEGGKGNQPQHF.